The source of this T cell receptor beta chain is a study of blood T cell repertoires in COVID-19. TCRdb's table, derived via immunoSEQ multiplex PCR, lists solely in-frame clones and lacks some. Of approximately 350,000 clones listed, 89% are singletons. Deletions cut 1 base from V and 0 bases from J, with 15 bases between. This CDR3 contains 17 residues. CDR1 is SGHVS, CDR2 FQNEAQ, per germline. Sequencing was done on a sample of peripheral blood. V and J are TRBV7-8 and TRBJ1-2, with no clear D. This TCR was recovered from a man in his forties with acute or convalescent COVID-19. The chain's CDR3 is CASSLVAGGLANYGYTF. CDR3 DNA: TGTGCCAGCAGCTTAGTGGCCGGAGGTCTGGCTAACTATGGCTACACCTTC.